This entry is about one TCR beta chain. This clonotype appeared many times. The specificity of this receptor is unknown. Base qualities were left out, and no much larger clone turns up one base away. CDR1 and CDR2 (SGHRS, YFSETQ) derive from the germline V gene. Counted from cysteine to phenylalanine, this CDR3 has 15 amino acids. The CDR3 DNA has 45 bases and is translated from base 1. V loses 2 bases at its end and J loses 5 bases; junction bases beyond the gene matches: 8. TCRdb names Illumina HiSeq 2000 as the instrument used. TCR beta chain libraries were generated by multiplex PCR amplification. The amplified TCR beta chain products were analyzed by high-throughput sequencing. The public sequencing data were trimmed at Q25 with fastp and processed into clonotypes with MiXCR by TCRdb, which kept only in-frame beta chains. Every distinct CDR3 protein forms one entry, paired with its most common genes and DNA. In this sample the table shows 90,000 to 120,000 distinct CDR3 sequences, 21% of which occur a single time. 1% to 1.5% of the sample is held by the ten biggest clonotypes.

These data originate in a study of breast tumors, draining lymph nodes, adjacent tissues (dated by TCRdb to the mid-2010s). About the full investigation: In breast cancer patients, the study compared the TCR beta repertoires of tumor, adjacent nontumor tissue and axillary lymph nodes. In human breast cancer, the study set out to evaluate how tumor, surrounding tissue and draining lymph node repertoires relate to one another and whether T cells may move between these sites. What the study reported, not specific to this receptor: In luminal-like breast cancer, tumor and nontumor tissue repertoires resembled each other significantly more than in basal-like breast cancer. Tumor T-cell repertoires showed less diversity than lymph node repertoires and more diversity than nontumor tissue repertoires, and tumor T-cell repertoires showed preferential V and J gene usage. The conclusion that tumor T cells originate in lymph nodes was framed as consistent with a hypothesis rather than directly demonstrated. The data were judged consistent with most tumor T cells deriving from the lymph node and then expanding within tumor tissue.

Lymph node samples were obtained from the axillary draining lymph nodes of breast cancer patients. The sequence links TRBV5-1 to TRBJ2-3, with 7 bases in between that match TRBD1. What was sequenced was axillary lymph node tissue. The TCR comes from a female donor with breast cancer. Some clones in this sample may be carry-over from other donors' samples. The CDR3 corresponds to CASSLYRGTLDTQYF. The DNA is as follows: TGCGCCAGCAGCTTATACAGGGGCACCTTAGATACGCAGTATTTT.